This T cell receptor beta chain was obtained from a study of cytomegalovirus exposure and HLA in healthy donors. Method: immunoSEQ multiplex PCR; TCRdb's copy keeps in-frame clones and lacks some. The sample holds about 150,000 clones; 88% are singletons and the top ten take 2.5% to 3%. The germline CDR1 and CDR2 sequences are KGHSH and LQKENI. The V segment lost 0 bases and the J segment 8 bases; nucleotides outside the gene matches: 12. This CDR3 comprises 17 residues. The specimen sequenced was PBMCs. The source of this sequence is a man aged 18 to 35 in good health and CMV-seronegative. J is TRBJ2-1 and V is TRBV18, with TRBD2 identical over 8 bases. In nucleotides, the CDR3 is TGTGCCAGCTCACCACCCCCGGGCGGGAGGAAGGTCTATGAGCAGTTCTTC. Translated, it gives CASSPPPGGRKVYEQFF.